Detailed here is one TCR beta chain. The antigen remains unidentified. The sample belongs to a study of identical twins. The study's findings and limits: Insertions ran lower in abundant cord blood beta clonotypes, though not in memory repertoires.

There are 12 residues in the CDR3. Trimming pared 6 bases from V and 15 bases from J, leaving 18 bases between. TCRdb reanalysed the 5' RACE reads using MiXCR and keeps one entry per CDR3 protein. The table has around 690,000 distinct CDR3 sequences, 21% seen once; the top ten hold roughly 4%. These data also formed part of another study, on T cells expressing NK-cell markers. Turning to that study: Seven HCMV-seropositive donors and one seronegative donor made up the eight sequenced donors. Topping the CD3+CD56-NKG2C+ fraction as well were these clonotypes, in a few donors.

The gene calls are TRBV12-3 or TRBV12-4 and TRBJ2-1, with D perhaps assigned TRBD1 or TRBD2 (5 bases each). Specimen: PBMCs. The sequence was collected from a woman between 18 and 29 years old in good health. The CDR3 DNA reads as TGTGCCAGCAGCCCCGGTGGGACCTGGGGGTTCTTC. It specifies CASSPGGTWGFF.